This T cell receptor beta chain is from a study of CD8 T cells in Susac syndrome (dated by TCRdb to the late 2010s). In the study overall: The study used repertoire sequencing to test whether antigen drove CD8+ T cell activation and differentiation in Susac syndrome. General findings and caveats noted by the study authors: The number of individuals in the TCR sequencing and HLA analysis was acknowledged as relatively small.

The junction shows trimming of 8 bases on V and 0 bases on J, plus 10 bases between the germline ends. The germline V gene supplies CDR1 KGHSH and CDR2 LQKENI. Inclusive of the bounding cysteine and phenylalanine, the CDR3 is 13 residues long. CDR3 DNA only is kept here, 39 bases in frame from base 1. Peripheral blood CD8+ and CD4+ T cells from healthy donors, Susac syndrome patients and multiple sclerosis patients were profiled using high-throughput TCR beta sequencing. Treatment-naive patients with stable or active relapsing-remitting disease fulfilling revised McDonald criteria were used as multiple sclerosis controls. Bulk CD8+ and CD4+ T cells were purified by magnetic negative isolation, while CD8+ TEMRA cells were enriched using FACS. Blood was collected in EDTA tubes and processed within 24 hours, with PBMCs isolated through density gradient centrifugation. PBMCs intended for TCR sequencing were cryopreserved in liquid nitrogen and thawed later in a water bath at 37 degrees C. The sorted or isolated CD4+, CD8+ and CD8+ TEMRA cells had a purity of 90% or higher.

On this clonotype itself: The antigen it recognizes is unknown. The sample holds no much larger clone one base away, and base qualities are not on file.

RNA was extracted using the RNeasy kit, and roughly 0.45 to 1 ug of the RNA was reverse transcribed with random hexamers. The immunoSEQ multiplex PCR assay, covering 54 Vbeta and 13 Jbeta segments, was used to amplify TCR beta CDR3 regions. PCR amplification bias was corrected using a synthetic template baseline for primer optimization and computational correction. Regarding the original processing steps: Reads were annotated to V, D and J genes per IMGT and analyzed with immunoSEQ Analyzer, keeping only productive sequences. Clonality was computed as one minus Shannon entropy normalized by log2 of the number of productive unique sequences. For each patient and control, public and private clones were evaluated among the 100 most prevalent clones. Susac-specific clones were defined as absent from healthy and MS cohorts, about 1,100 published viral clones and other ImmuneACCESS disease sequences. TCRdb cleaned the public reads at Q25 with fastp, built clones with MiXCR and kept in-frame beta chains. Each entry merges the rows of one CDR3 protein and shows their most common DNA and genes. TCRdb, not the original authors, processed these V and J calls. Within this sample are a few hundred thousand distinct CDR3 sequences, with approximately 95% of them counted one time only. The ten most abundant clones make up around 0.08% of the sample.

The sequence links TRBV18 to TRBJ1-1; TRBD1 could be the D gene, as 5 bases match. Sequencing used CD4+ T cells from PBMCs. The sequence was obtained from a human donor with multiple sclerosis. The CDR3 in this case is CASAGTMNTEAFF. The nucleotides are TGTGCCAGCGCAGGGACTATGAACACTGAAGCTTTCTTT. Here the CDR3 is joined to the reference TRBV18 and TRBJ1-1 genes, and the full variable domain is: NAGVMQNPRHLVRRRGQEARLRCSPMKGHSHVYWYRQLPEEGLKFMVYLQKENIIDESGMPKERFSAEFPKEGPSILRIQQVVRGDSAAYFCASAGTMNTEAFFGQGTRLTVV.